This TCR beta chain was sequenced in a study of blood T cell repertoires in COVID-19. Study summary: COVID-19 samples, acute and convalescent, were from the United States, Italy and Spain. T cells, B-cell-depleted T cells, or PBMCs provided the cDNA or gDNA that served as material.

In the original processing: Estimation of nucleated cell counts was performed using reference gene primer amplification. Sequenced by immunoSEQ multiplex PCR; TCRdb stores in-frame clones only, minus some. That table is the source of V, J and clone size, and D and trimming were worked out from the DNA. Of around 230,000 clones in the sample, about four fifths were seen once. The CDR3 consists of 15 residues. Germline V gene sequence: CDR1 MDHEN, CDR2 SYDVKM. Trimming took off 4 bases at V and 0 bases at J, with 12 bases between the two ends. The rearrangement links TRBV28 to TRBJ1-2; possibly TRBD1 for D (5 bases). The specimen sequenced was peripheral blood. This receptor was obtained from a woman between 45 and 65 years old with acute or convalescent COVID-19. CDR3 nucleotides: TGTGCCAGCAGTTCCGGGACTGGCCCTAACTATGGCTACACCTTC. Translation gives CASSSGTGPNYGYTF.